This TCR beta chain is from a study of blood T cell repertoires in COVID-19. CDR3 length: 13 amino acids. The germline V gene has CDR1 LNHDA and CDR2 SQIVND (reference sequence). Trimming removed 10 bases from V and 7 bases from J, with 19 bases in between. Only in-frame clones appear in the TCRdb table, and some are missing; sequencing was by immunoSEQ multiplex PCR. The sample carries a few hundred thousand clones, 88% recorded once. This receptor was obtained from a man in his sixties who had recovered from COVID-19. The chain links TRBV19 to TRBJ1-1, with D possibly TRBD1 on 6 matching bases. Sequenced material: peripheral blood. For the CDR3, the DNA is TGTGCCACCCTCGGGGGGGCGAGGGTTGAAGCTTTCTTT. Protein product: CATLGGARVEAFF.